A selection of T cell receptor beta chains follows, all from one sample in a study of cytotoxic CD8 clonotypes in ibrutinib-treated CLL. The assay was immunoSEQ multiplex PCR, and TCRdb's table has in-frame clones only and misses some. The sample contains around 130,000 clones, under 90% of which appear only once. Material: PBMCs, obtained after 24 months of ibrutinib treatment. These receptors were taken from a human donor with chronic lymphocytic leukemia. Each CDR3 is given with its conserved first and last residue. Each record gives: V gene, clone size, J gene, D gene, CDR3 protein, CDR3 DNA. The D gene is left open where the match is weak. Where a row states a size, it is once, few, many or the class of an expanded clone; other rows omit it.

v_call: TRBV10-3
clone_size: .
j_call: TRBJ2-1
d_call: TRBD2
cdr3_aa: CAISESGLAGGPSSYNEQFF
cdr3_nt: TGTGCCATCAGTGAGTCGGGACTAGCGGGGGGCCCGAGCTCCTACAATGAGCAGTTCTTC

v_call: TRBV19
clone_size: .
j_call: TRBJ1-5
d_call: .
cdr3_aa: CASKVGGQPQHF
cdr3_nt: TGTGCCAGTAAGGTGGGGGGTCAGCCCCAGCATTTT

v_call: TRBV20-1
clone_size: few
j_call: TRBJ2-2
d_call: .
cdr3_aa: CSTGWTGELFF
cdr3_nt: TGCAGCACAGGGTGGACCGGGGAGCTGTTTTTT

v_call: TRBV7-7
clone_size: .
j_call: TRBJ2-2
d_call: .
cdr3_aa: CASSQGHLTGELFF
cdr3_nt: TGTGCCAGCAGCCAGGGACACCTAACCGGGGAGCTGTTTTTT

v_call: TRBV10-2
clone_size: .
j_call: TRBJ1-3
d_call: .
cdr3_aa: CASRTGGSGNTIYF
cdr3_nt: TGCGCCAGCAGAACAGGCGGATCTGGAAACACCATATATTTT

v_call: TRBV7-3
clone_size: .
j_call: TRBJ2-5
d_call: .
cdr3_aa: CASSLTRRETQYF
cdr3_nt: TGTGCCAGCAGCTTAACTAGGAGAGAGACCCAGTACTTC

v_call: TRBV5-1
clone_size: .
j_call: TRBJ1-2
d_call: TRBD1
cdr3_aa: CASSSRTGGVGIYGYTF
cdr3_nt: TGCGCCAGCAGCTCCCGGACAGGGGGTGTCGGAATCTATGGCTACACCTTC

v_call: TRBV6-1
clone_size: few
j_call: TRBJ1-2
d_call: TRBD1
cdr3_aa: CASSSAPDRGYGYTF
cdr3_nt: TGTGCCAGCAGTTCCGCTCCAGACAGGGGGTATGGCTACACCTTC

v_call: TRBV11-2
clone_size: .
j_call: TRBJ2-3
d_call: .
cdr3_aa: CASSLENFVADTQYF
cdr3_nt: TGTGCCAGCAGCTTAGAGAACTTCGTAGCCGATACGCAGTATTTT

v_call: TRBV9
clone_size: .
j_call: TRBJ1-6
d_call: .
cdr3_aa: CASSVARVSPHNSPLHF
cdr3_nt: TGTGCCAGCAGCGTAGCTCGGGTCAGTCCTCATAATTCACCCCTCCACTTT

v_call: TRBV7-6
clone_size: .
j_call: TRBJ2-2
d_call: .
cdr3_aa: CASSLWGHFTGELFF
cdr3_nt: TGTGCCAGCAGCTTATGGGGACATTTCACCGGGGAGCTGTTTTTT

v_call: TRBV10-3
clone_size: .
j_call: TRBJ1-6
d_call: .
cdr3_aa: CAISEEGVASPLHF
cdr3_nt: TGTGCCATCAGTGAGGAGGGGGTCGCTTCACCCCTCCACTTT

v_call: TRBV5-4
clone_size: .
j_call: TRBJ2-7
d_call: .
cdr3_aa: CASSSAAGTYEQYF
cdr3_nt: TGTGCCAGCAGCTCCGCGGCAGGGACCTACGAGCAGTACTTC

v_call: TRBV6-5
clone_size: .
j_call: TRBJ1-5
d_call: .
cdr3_aa: CASRIRIYSNQPQHF
cdr3_nt: TGTGCCAGCAGGATCAGGATCTATAGCAATCAGCCCCAGCATTTT

v_call: TRBV27
clone_size: .
j_call: TRBJ2-7
d_call: TRBD1
cdr3_aa: CASSPSGTGLITSSYEQYF
cdr3_nt: TGTGCCAGCAGTCCATCCGGGACAGGCCTTATTACTAGCTCCTACGAGCAGTACTTC

v_call: TRBV5-1
clone_size: .
j_call: TRBJ1-1
d_call: .
cdr3_aa: CASSQDRPGDTEAFF
cdr3_nt: TGCGCCAGCAGCCAGGACCGACCAGGGGATACTGAAGCTTTCTTT

v_call: TRBV5-1
clone_size: .
j_call: TRBJ1-2
d_call: .
cdr3_aa: CASSPGGGYGYTF
cdr3_nt: TGCGCCAGCAGCCCCGGGGGGGGCTATGGCTACACCTTC

v_call: TRBV5-5
clone_size: .
j_call: TRBJ2-3
d_call: .
cdr3_aa: CASSLFGGPDTQYF
cdr3_nt: TGTGCCAGCAGCTTGTTCGGGGGGCCAGATACGCAGTATTTT

v_call: TRBV27
clone_size: .
j_call: TRBJ1-5
d_call: .
cdr3_aa: CASRLSRYQPQHF
cdr3_nt: TGTGCCAGCAGGCTTAGCCGCTATCAGCCCCAGCATTTT

v_call: TRBV30
clone_size: once
j_call: TRBJ2-7
d_call: TRBD1
cdr3_aa: CACHGQGIYEQYF
cdr3_nt: TGTGCCTGCCACGGACAGGGTATCTACGAGCAGTACTTC

v_call: TRBV5-6
clone_size: .
j_call: TRBJ2-7
d_call: TRBD1
cdr3_aa: CASSLGQGGWQYF
cdr3_nt: TGTGCCAGCAGCTTGGGACAGGGGGGGTGGCAGTACTTC

v_call: TRBV5-6
clone_size: .
j_call: TRBJ1-3
d_call: .
cdr3_aa: CASSVRSTIYF
cdr3_nt: TGTGCCAGCAGCGTTAGGTCCACCATATATTTT

v_call: TRBV29-1
clone_size: few
j_call: TRBJ2-4
d_call: TRBD2
cdr3_aa: CSVVAPERGKNIQYF
cdr3_nt: TGCAGCGTTGTGGCCCCGGAGCGGGGCAAAAACATTCAGTACTTC

v_call: TRBV6-5
clone_size: few
j_call: TRBJ1-2
d_call: TRBD1
cdr3_aa: CASSRDRGYYGYTF
cdr3_nt: TGTGCCAGCAGCCGCGACAGGGGGTATTATGGCTACACCTTC

v_call: TRBV6-5
clone_size: few
j_call: TRBJ1-2
d_call: .
cdr3_aa: CASSYFPLHGYTF
cdr3_nt: TGTGCCAGCAGTTATTTCCCGCTCCATGGCTACACCTTC

v_call: TRBV7-2
clone_size: .
j_call: TRBJ2-5
d_call: .
cdr3_aa: CASSLSRGLPRETQYF
cdr3_nt: TGTGCCAGCAGCTTATCTCGGGGACTCCCGAGGGAGACCCAGTACTTC

v_call: TRBV28
clone_size: .
j_call: TRBJ1-1
d_call: .
cdr3_aa: CASRQGPTEAFF
cdr3_nt: TGTGCCAGCAGACAGGGCCCGACTGAAGCTTTCTTT

v_call: TRBV11-3
clone_size: .
j_call: TRBJ2-3
d_call: TRBD2
cdr3_aa: CASRAGESTDTQYF
cdr3_nt: TGTGCCAGCAGAGCGGGAGAAAGCACAGATACGCAGTATTTT

v_call: TRBV19
clone_size: .
j_call: TRBJ1-6
d_call: .
cdr3_aa: CASKPGALNFTPLHF
cdr3_nt: TGTGCCAGTAAACCAGGCGCTTTGAATTTTACACCCCTCCACTTT

v_call: TRBV15
clone_size: .
j_call: TRBJ1-2
d_call: .
cdr3_aa: CATSRVGTGNYGYTF
cdr3_nt: TGTGCCACCAGCAGAGTAGGTACAGGGAACTATGGCTACACCTTC

v_call: TRBV30
clone_size: .
j_call: TRBJ1-4
d_call: .
cdr3_aa: CAVYRDTSREKLFF
cdr3_nt: TGTGCCGTATACCGGGACACCTCTCGTGAAAAACTGTTTTTT

v_call: TRBV7-7
clone_size: .
j_call: TRBJ1-2
d_call: .
cdr3_aa: CASSPGGRMNYGYTF
cdr3_nt: TGTGCCAGCAGCCCGGGAGGACGGATGAACTATGGCTACACCTTC

v_call: TRBV11-2
clone_size: once
j_call: TRBJ2-3
d_call: .
cdr3_aa: CASSSFRTEETDTQYF
cdr3_nt: TGTGCCAGCAGCTCCTTTAGGACAGAAGAAACAGATACGCAGTATTTT

v_call: TRBV6-5
clone_size: .
j_call: TRBJ2-7
d_call: .
cdr3_aa: CASSWDGSYEQYF
cdr3_nt: TGTGCCAGCAGTTGGGACGGAAGTTACGAGCAGTACTTC

v_call: TRBV9
clone_size: few
j_call: TRBJ1-1
d_call: TRBD1
cdr3_aa: CASSVRRDSKPYAEAFF
cdr3_nt: TGTGCCAGCAGCGTTCGGCGGGACAGCAAGCCCTACGCTGAAGCTTTCTTT

v_call: TRBV27
clone_size: .
j_call: TRBJ2-5
d_call: TRBD2
cdr3_aa: CASGPSGGGETQYF
cdr3_nt: TGTGCCAGCGGGCCTAGCGGGGGAGGAGAGACCCAGTACTTC

v_call: TRBV7-9
clone_size: few
j_call: TRBJ1-2
d_call: .
cdr3_aa: CASSTGTNYGYTF
cdr3_nt: TGTGCCAGCAGTACCGGCACTAACTATGGCTACACCTTC

v_call: TRBV2
clone_size: .
j_call: TRBJ2-7
d_call: TRBD2
cdr3_aa: CASSEALRGDRYF
cdr3_nt: TGTGCCAGCAGTGAAGCGCTTCGGGGGGACCGGTACTTC

v_call: TRBV18
clone_size: once
j_call: TRBJ1-3
d_call: .
cdr3_aa: CASSESRRRNTIYF
cdr3_nt: TGTGCCAGCTCAGAATCCCGCCGGAGAAACACCATATATTTT

v_call: TRBV19
clone_size: few
j_call: TRBJ1-6
d_call: .
cdr3_aa: CASSIYRDYSPLHF
cdr3_nt: TGTGCCAGTAGTATATACAGGGATTATTCACCCCTCCACTTT

v_call: TRBV4-1
clone_size: .
j_call: TRBJ2-7
d_call: .
cdr3_aa: CASSPGQSYEQYF
cdr3_nt: TGCGCCAGCAGCCCCGGCCAATCCTACGAGCAGTACTTC